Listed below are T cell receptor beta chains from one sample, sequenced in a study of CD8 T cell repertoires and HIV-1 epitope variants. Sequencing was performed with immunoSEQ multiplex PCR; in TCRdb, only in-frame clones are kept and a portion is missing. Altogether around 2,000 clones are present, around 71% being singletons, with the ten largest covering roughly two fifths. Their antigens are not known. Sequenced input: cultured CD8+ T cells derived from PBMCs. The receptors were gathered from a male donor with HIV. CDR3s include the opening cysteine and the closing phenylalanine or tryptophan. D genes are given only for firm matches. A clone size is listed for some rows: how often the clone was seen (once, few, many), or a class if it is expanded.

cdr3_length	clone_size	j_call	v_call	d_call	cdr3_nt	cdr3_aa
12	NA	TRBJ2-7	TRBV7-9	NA	TGTGCCAGCGGTGAGGGGGTCTCCGAGCAGTACTTC	CASGEGVSEQYF
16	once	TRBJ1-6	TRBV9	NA	TGTGCCAGCAGCCCGCTGGGGGGGCAAGGGAATTCACCCCTCCACTTT	CASSPLGGQGNSPLHF
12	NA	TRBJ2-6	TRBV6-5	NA	TGTGCCAGCAGCCCCTCGGGCAACGTCCTGACTTTC	CASSPSGNVLTF
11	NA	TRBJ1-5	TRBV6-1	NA	TGTGCCAGCGGGTGGGATCAGCCCCAGCATTTT	CASGWDQPQHF
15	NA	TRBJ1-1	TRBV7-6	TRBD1	TGTGCCAGCAGCTTAGCGACAGGGGAAATCACTGAAGCTTTCTTT	CASSLATGEITEAFF
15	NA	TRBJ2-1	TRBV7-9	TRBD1	TGTGCCAGCAGCTTCCCGGGACAGGGGTACAATGAGCAGTTCTTC	CASSFPGQGYNEQFF
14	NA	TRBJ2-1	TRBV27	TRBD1	TGTGCCAGCACCGAAACGGGACAGTTCAATGAGCAGTTCTTC	CASTETGQFNEQFF
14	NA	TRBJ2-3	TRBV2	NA	TGTGCCAGCAGTCGGGACTTGAGCACAGATACGCAGTATTTT	CASSRDLSTDTQYF
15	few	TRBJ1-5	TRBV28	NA	TGTGCCAGCAGGCTAGGCAGTAATAGCAATCAGCCCCAGCATTTT	CASRLGSNSNQPQHF
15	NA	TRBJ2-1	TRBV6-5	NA	TGTGCCAGCAGTTACTCGGGGACTGATTACAATGAGCAGTTCTTC	CASSYSGTDYNEQFF
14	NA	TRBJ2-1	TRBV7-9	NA	TGTGCCAGCAGCTTAGTGGGGGCTAGCGATGAGCAGTTCTTC	CASSLVGASDEQFF
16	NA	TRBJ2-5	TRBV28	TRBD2	TGTGCCAGCAGGGATCCGGGACTAGCGGAGAAAGAGACCCAGTACTTC	CASRDPGLAEKETQYF
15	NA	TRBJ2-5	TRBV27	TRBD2	TGTGCCAGCAGCTGGACTAGCGGGGACGGAGAGACCCAGTACTTC	CASSWTSGDGETQYF
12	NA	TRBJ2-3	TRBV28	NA	TGTGCCACCTTAATGAGGCCTACTACGCAGTATTTT	CATLMRPTTQYF
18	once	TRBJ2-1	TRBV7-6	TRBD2	TGTGCCAGCAGTCGGACTAGCGGGAAGTTTAGCTCCTACAATGAGCAGTTCTTC	CASSRTSGKFSSYNEQFF
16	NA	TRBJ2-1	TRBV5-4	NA	TGTGCCAGCAGCTCTGGAGGGCAGGGACCCTATAATGAGCAGTTCTTC	CASSSGGQGPYNEQFF
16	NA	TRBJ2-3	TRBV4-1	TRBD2	TGCGCCAGCAGAGGGGGGATAGCGGGGAGCACAGATACGCAGTATTTT	CASRGGIAGSTDTQYF
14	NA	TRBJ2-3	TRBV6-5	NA	TGTGCCAGCAGTACGTTCGGCGGGACAGATACGCAGTATTTT	CASSTFGGTDTQYF
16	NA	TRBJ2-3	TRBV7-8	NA	TGTGCCAGCAGCCCCGAGGGGGACCCAGGCACAGATACGCAGTATTTT	CASSPEGDPGTDTQYF
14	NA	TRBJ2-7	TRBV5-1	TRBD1	TGCGCCAGCAGCTTGTACCAGGGGGACCACGAGCAGTACTTC	CASSLYQGDHEQYF
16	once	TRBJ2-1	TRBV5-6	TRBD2	TGTGCCAGCAGCTTGGAGCGGGGGAGCTCCTACAATGAGCAGTTCTTC	CASSLERGSSYNEQFF
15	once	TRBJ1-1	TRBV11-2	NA	TGTGCCAGCAGCTTATCCCCGGGGGCAGCCACTGAAGCTTTCTTT	CASSLSPGAATEAFF
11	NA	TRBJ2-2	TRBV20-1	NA	TGCAGTGCTAGCGACACCGGGGAGCTGTTTTTT	CSASDTGELFF
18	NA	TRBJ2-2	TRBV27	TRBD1	TGTGCCAGCAGTTCAACAACAACGAGTACAGGGGCGGTGGGGGAGCTGTTTTTT	CASSSTTTSTGAVGELFF
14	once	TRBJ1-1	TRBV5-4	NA	TGTGCCAGCAGCTTTGACAGCTCGAACACTGAAGCTTTCTTT	CASSFDSSNTEAFF
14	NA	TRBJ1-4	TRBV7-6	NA	TGTGCCAGCAGCTTTAGTGAGACTAATGAAAAACTGTTTTTT	CASSFSETNEKLFF
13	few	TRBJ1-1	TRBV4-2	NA	TGTGCCAGCAGCCTCGGGGGGAACACTGAAGCTTTCTTT	CASSLGGNTEAFF
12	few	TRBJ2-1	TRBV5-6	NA	TGTGCCAGCAGCTCCAGACCGAATGAGCAGTTCTTC	CASSSRPNEQFF
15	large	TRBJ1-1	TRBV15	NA	TGTGCCACCAGCAGAGATAGGGCGCCAAACACTGAAGCTTTCTTT	CATSRDRAPNTEAFF
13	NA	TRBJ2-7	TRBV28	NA	TGTGCCAGCAGTTCGTCCCAGGGATCGGGGCAGTACTTC	CASSSSQGSGQYF
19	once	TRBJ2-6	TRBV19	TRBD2	TGTGCCAGTAGTAACCTGGGACTAGCGGGATTCTCTGGGGCCAACGTCCTGACTTTC	CASSNLGLAGFSGANVLTF
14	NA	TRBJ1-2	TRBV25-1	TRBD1	TGTGCCAGTTTTTCATCCGGGACAGACTATGGCTACACCTTC	CASFSSGTDYGYTF
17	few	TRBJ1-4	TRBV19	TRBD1	TGTGCCAGTAGTACACAAACGGACAGGACGATGCGGGAAAAACTGTTTTTT	CASSTQTDRTMREKLFF
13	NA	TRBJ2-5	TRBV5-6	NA	TGTGCCAGCAGCCTCGGGGCGCAAGAGACCCAGTACTTC	CASSLGAQETQYF